Listed here is a single T cell receptor beta chain. As yet, its antigen is unknown. This sample includes further DNA sequences coding for the same CDR3. The data derive from a study of shared clonotypes between healthy human individuals. Overall study findings and caveats: Specimens sampled were limited to blood, with tissue repertoires likely differing.

The CDR3 is 14 residues long. The germline gives CDR1 MDHEN, CDR2 SYDVKM. The V and J ends lost 7 bases and 1 base respectively, with 11 bases between them. A deep-level run was used for the assay. The authors loaded 200 ng DNA, tens of thousands of T cell genomes, into sorted-subset replicate PCRs. Only in-frame clones appear in the TCRdb table, and some are missing; sequencing was by immunoSEQ multiplex PCR. The table lists about 1.5 million clones, approximately 98% of them singletons. Sequenced: naive CD4+ T cells sorted from blood. Described subset: CD45RA+ positively selected. The receptor's source is a man aged 30 to 45 in good health. The chain uses TRBV28 and TRBJ1-5, with a tentative D call TRBD1 (6 bases). The CDR3 loop reads CASTSGVSNQPQHF. In DNA, the CDR3 is TGTGCCAGCACCTCAGGGGTGAGCAATCAGCCCCAGCATTTT.